One and the same sample provided the 9 T cell receptor beta chains below, sequenced in a study of blood T cell repertoires in COVID-19. Using immunoSEQ multiplex PCR, the repertoire was profiled, and TCRdb retains in-frame clones only, with some absent. The data hold fewer than 350,000 clones, with approximately 88% observed a single time. Sequenced: PBMCs or T cells enriched from blood (not recorded which). Receptors originate from a woman between 40 and 55 years old who had recovered from COVID-19.

This CDR3 reads CASRRDRDYGYTF. The CDR3 region has the DNA TGTGCCAGCAGACGCGACAGGGACTATGGCTACACCTTC. The V call is TRBV7-9, the J call TRBJ1-2, with 7 bases that match TRBD1. The germline gives CDR1 SEHNR, CDR2 FQNEAQ (reference sequence). The CDR3 sequence is 13 residues long. The V gene end was trimmed by 6 bases and the J gene end by 3 bases; junction bases not matched to a gene: 4. The variable domain in full, completed from reference TRBV7-9 and TRBJ1-2, reads DTGVSQNPRHKITKRGQNVTFRCDPISEHNRLYWYRQTLGQGPEFLTYFQNEAQLEKSRLLSDRFSAERPKGSFSTLEIQRTEQGDSAMYLCASRRDRDYGYTFGSGTRLTVV.

The V and J genes are TRBV18 and TRBJ2-1; 8 nucleotides agree with TRBD1. Germline CDR1 is KGHSH and CDR2 is LQKENI. The CDR3 is 14 residues long. V lost 5 bases to trimming and J lost 7 bases; unmatched junction nucleotides: 7. For the CDR3, the DNA is TGTGCCAGCTCATCATCAGGGGGCATGAATGAGCAGTTCTTC. It translates to CASSSSGGMNEQFF.

The rearrangement joins TRBV7-9 to TRBJ2-7; TRBD1 matches 10 bases. Trimming at V came to 4 bases and at J to 3 bases, leaving 15 bases not matched to a gene. Germline V gives CDR1 SEHNR, CDR2 FQNEAQ (reference sequence). This CDR3 is built from 18 residues. In nucleotides, the CDR3 is TGTGCCAGCAGCTCCCGAGGGGGTGGGACAGGGGATCTCTACGAGCAGTACTTC. This translates into CASSSRGGGTGDLYEQYF. The variable domain in full, with the rest retrieved from reference TRBV7-9 and TRBJ2-7, is DTGVSQNPRHKITKRGQNVTFRCDPISEHNRLYWYRQTLGQGPEFLTYFQNEAQLEKSRLLSDRFSAERPKGSFSTLEIQRTEQGDSAMYLCASSSRGGGTGDLYEQYFGPGTRLTVT.

This clone turned up a few times. The rearrangement uses TRBV7-2 and TRBJ1-5; 8 bases fit TRBD1. CDR1 is SGHTA and CDR2 is FQGNSA in the germline V gene. V shed 5 bases, J shed 9 bases, and the junction held 15 bases outside the gene matches. The CDR3 runs to 16 residues. The CDR3 reads CASSPTGGMIRWPQHF. In DNA form, the CDR3 reads TGTGCCAGCAGCCCCACAGGGGGAATGATTCGTTGGCCCCAGCATTTT.

The J gene is TRBJ2-1, the V gene TRBV7-2; D may be TRBD1 (7 bases). The length of the CDR3 is 14 residues. Germline lookup yields CDR1 SGHTA and CDR2 FQGNSA. V lost 5 bases and J 10 bases, leaving 18 bases between the germline ends. The CDR3 sequence is CASSPSGGLAEQFF. The CDR3 DNA reads as TGTGCCAGCAGCCCCTCAGGGGGGCTAGCGGAGCAGTTCTTC.

The chain recombines TRBV7-2 with TRBJ1-6; 9 positions agree with TRBD1. The ends lost 0 bases at V and 8 bases at J; junction bases unmatched: 2. Germline loops: CDR1 SGHTA, CDR2 FQGNSA. The CDR3 totals 15 residues. CDR3 nucleotide sequence: TGTGCCAGCAGCTTAGCGACAGGGGGTGATTCACCCCTCCACTTT. Translated: CASSLATGGDSPLHF.

The V call is TRBV28, the J call TRBJ2-7, with a weak D call TRBD2 (5 bases). CDR1 is MDHEN and CDR2 is SYDVKM in the germline V gene. The V gene lost 6 bases and the J gene lost 4 bases, with 10 bases spanning the gap. The CDR3 extends over 12 amino acids. The CDR3 nucleotides read TGTGCCAGCAGGGTGACGGGATACGAGCAGTACTTC. This translates into CASRVTGYEQYF.

V is TRBV27 and J is TRBJ1-1, with D possibly matching TRBD1 (6 bases). Trimming stripped 4 bases from V and 1 base from J, with 13 bases between. This CDR3 has 15 amino acids. Germline V lookup: CDR1 MNHEY, CDR2 SMNVEV (reference sequence). CDR3 loop: CASSSHLRGNTEAFF. CDR3 DNA: TGTGCCAGCAGTTCGCACCTCAGGGGGAACACTGAAGCTTTCTTT.

This clone was recorded only once. This sequence joins TRBV5-1 and TRBJ2-7; 11 bases are a match to TRBD2. The germline gives CDR1 SGHRS, CDR2 YFSETQ. CDR3 length: 15 residues. Trimming cost V 0 bases and J 4 bases; bases outside gene matches: 3. CDR3 DNA sequence: TGCGCCAGCAGCTTGGGACTAGCGGGGCCGTACGAGCAGTACTTC. Encoded protein: CASSLGLAGPYEQYF.